Listed below are T cell receptor beta chains from one sample, sequenced in a study of T cell responses to AZD1222 COVID-19 vaccine. Data came from immunoSEQ multiplex PCR; TCRdb stores just in-frame clones and leaves some out. The sample holds 95,000 to 130,000 clones, about 91% seen once. The sample here was peripheral blood, taken 28 days after the second AZD1222 dose. Every receptor here comes from an adult who received the AZD1222 COVID-19 vaccine. The CDR3 runs from the conserved cysteine through the conserved F or W. The D gene is left open where the match is weak. Expanded clones are given a class, and other clones once, few, many or no size at all.

TRBJ2-7 once TRBD1 TRBV29-1 CSVWGQGALLPYEQYF TGCAGCGTTTGGGGACAGGGGGCGCTTCTTCCCTACGAGCAGTACTTC
TRBJ2-5 NA NA TRBV21-1 CASSKHTSGSSDQETQYF TGTGCCAGCAGCAAACATACTAGCGGGAGCTCCGACCAAGAGACCCAGTACTTC
TRBJ2-7 once NA TRBV28 CASRRAGSSYEQYF TGTGCCAGCAGGCGGGCCGGGTCCTCCTACGAGCAGTACTTC
TRBJ1-1 NA TRBD1 TRBV11-1 CASSLGRGPTEAFF TGTGCCAGCAGCTTAGGCAGGGGGCCCACTGAAGCTTTCTTT
TRBJ2-1 NA TRBD2 TRBV6-6 CASSYSPAGDNEQFF TGTGCCAGCAGTTACTCTCCAGCGGGAGACAATGAGCAGTTCTTC
TRBJ2-1 NA NA TRBV7-9 CASSLNRDNLGEQFF TGTGCCAGCAGCTTAAATAGGGACAACCTTGGGGAGCAGTTCTTC
TRBJ1-3 once NA TRBV28 CASSTPMGGNTIYF TGTGCCAGCAGTACCCCCATGGGGGGAAACACCATATATTTT
TRBJ2-1 few NA TRBV7-8 CASSVGGNLYNEQFF TGTGCCAGCAGCGTAGGGGGGAACCTCTACAATGAGCAGTTCTTC
TRBJ2-1 NA NA TRBV6-5 CASKTDSTRNEQFF TGTGCCAGCAAAACCGACTCCACTCGCAATGAGCAGTTCTTC
TRBJ2-1 NA NA TRBV18 CASRGLLGSDEQFF TGTGCCAGCCGAGGACTTCTTGGAAGCGATGAGCAGTTCTTC
TRBJ2-6 NA NA TRBV3-1/TRBV3-2 CASSQRVLSGANVLTF TGTGCCAGCAGCCAAAGGGTTTTGTCTGGGGCCAACGTCCTGACTTTC
TRBJ2-1 NA TRBD2 TRBV2 CASVWTSGSYNEQFF TGTGCCAGCGTATGGACTAGCGGATCCTACAATGAGCAGTTCTTC